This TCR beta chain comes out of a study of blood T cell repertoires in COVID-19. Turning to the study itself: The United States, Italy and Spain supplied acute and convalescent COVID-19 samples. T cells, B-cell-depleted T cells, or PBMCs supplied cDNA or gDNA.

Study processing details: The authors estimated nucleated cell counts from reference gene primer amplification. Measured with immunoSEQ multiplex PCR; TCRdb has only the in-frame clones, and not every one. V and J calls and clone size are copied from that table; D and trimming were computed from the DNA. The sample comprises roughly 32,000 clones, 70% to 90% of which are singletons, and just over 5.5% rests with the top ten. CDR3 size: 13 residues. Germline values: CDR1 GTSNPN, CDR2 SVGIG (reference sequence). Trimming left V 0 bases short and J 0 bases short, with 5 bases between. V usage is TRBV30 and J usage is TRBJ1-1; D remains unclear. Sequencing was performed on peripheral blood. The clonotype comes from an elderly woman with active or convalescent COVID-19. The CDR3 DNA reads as TGTGCCTGGAGTGTGTCCATGAACACTGAAGCTTTCTTT. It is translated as CAWSVSMNTEAFF.